One and the same sample provided the 28 T cell receptor beta chains below, sequenced in a study of cytomegalovirus exposure and HLA in healthy donors. PCR amplification relied on 60 Vbeta primers (plus 13 Jbeta primers). Clones were sequenced by immunoSEQ multiplex PCR, and TCRdb holds only the in-frame ones, with some missing. Altogether approximately 40,000 clones are present, 65% to 90% being singletons, with the ten largest covering over 9.5%. Material for sequencing was PBMCs. The receptor set was obtained from a young woman in good health and CMV-seropositive.

As to this clone: At one end, the junction sequence differs from germline, possibly due to a read error. The same CDR3 is also encoded by other DNA sequences in this sample. This chain connects TRBV7-9 to TRBJ1-3; D is possibly TRBD1 (5 bases). This CDR3 spans 15 amino acids. CDR1 and CDR2 (germline): SEHNR, FQNEAQ (reference sequence). For the CDR3, the DNA is TGTGCCAGCAGCTTAAAGGGCAGGGCGGAAAACACCATATACTTT. Residues: CASSLKGRAENTIYF.

The rearrangement joins TRBV7-3 to TRBJ2-3; 11 bases fit TRBD2. CDR1 SGHTA and CDR2 FQGTGA come from the germline V gene. V shed 5 bases, J shed 6 bases, and the junction held 7 bases outside the gene matches. The CDR3 is 15 amino acids. The CDR3 DNA reads as TGTGCCAGCAGCCGGGCGACTAGCGGGATTGATACGCAGTATTTT. Translating it yields CASSRATSGIDTQYF.

V and J are TRBV18 and TRBJ2-7; D unresolved. The CDR3 covers 15 residues. Deletions cut 4 bases from V and 5 bases from J, with 18 bases between. The germline CDR1 and CDR2 sequences are KGHSH and LQKENI. CDR3 in DNA: TGTGCCAGCTCACTGGCTTCGAGAGGAGTTGACGAGCAGTACTTC. Translating it yields CASSLASRGVDEQYF.

This sequence joins TRBV11-2 and TRBJ2-1; D gene ambiguous. CDR1 and CDR2 (germline): SGHAT, FQNNGV. The CDR3 has 15 residues. V lost 6 bases and J lost 0, with 12 bases in between. For the CDR3, the DNA is TGTGCCAGCAGGTCACAGACCAGCTCCTACAATGAGCAGTTCTTC. This sequence encodes CASRSQTSSYNEQFF.

This sequence joins TRBV7-9 and TRBJ1-2, with D unclear. The CDR3 consists of 8 residues. Germline values: CDR1 SEHNR, CDR2 FQNEAQ (reference sequence). The CDR3 spells CSVYGYTF. In DNA form, the CDR3 reads TGTTCCGTTTATGGCTACACCTTC. The full variable domain, rest sourced from reference TRBV7-9 and TRBJ1-2, is DTGVSQNPRHKITKRGQNVTFRCDPISEHNRLYWYRQTLGQGPEFLTYFQNEAQLEKSRLLSDRFSAERPKGSFSTLEIQRTEQGDSAMYLCSVYGYTFGSGTRLTVV.

V gene TRBV30 combines with J gene TRBJ2-7; 8 nucleotides align to TRBD1. The CDR3 extends over 14 amino acids. Unmatched junction bases numbered 7, after V lost 6 bases and J lost 0 bases. Germline V CDR1 and CDR2: GTSNPN, SVGIG (reference sequence). This CDR3 reads CACTRTGSSYEQYF. The DNA of the CDR3 is TGTGCCTGCACGAGGACAGGGAGCTCCTACGAGCAGTACTTC.

The rearrangement links TRBV18 to TRBJ2-7; a weak D match, TRBD2 (6 bases). The CDR3 has 14 residues. Germline V gene lookup returns CDR1 KGHSH and CDR2 LQKENI. V lost 3 bases and J 3 bases, leaving 12 bases between the germline ends. CDR3: CASSPAGRSYEQYF. As DNA, the CDR3 is TGTGCCAGCTCACCGGCGGGACGGAGCTACGAGCAGTACTTC. The full variable domain, rest sourced from reference TRBV18 and TRBJ2-7, is NAGVMQNPRHLVRRRGQEARLRCSPMKGHSHVYWYRQLPEEGLKFMVYLQKENIIDESGMPKERFSAEFPKEGPSILRIQQVVRGDSAAYFCASSPAGRSYEQYFGPGTRLTVT.

The chain is built from TRBV5-1 and TRBJ2-1; 8 bases are a match to TRBD2. The length of the CDR3 is 15 residues. Germline lookup yields CDR1 SGHRS and CDR2 YFSETQ. V lost 1 base to trimming and J lost 5 bases; unmatched junction nucleotides: 5. The DNA for the CDR3 is TGCGCCAGCAGCTTGCTGGGACTAGGGAACAATGAGCAGTTCTTC. It encodes CASSLLGLGNNEQFF.

The chain carries TRBV5-6 and TRBJ2-3; 11 nucleotides match TRBD1. The germline CDR1 and CDR2 sequences are SGHDT and YYEEEE. The CDR3 is 16 residues long. V lost 4 bases and J lost 4; bases outside the gene matches: 8. CDR3 sequence (DNA): TGTGCCAGCAGCCTCCTGGGACAGGGGGACCCAGATACGCAGTATTTT. It specifies CASSLLGQGDPDTQYF.

This chain connects TRBV9 to TRBJ1-2; possibly TRBD1 for D (5 bases). The CDR3 covers 13 residues. Trimming shortened V by 2 bases and J by 4 bases, and 9 bases separated the two germline ends. Looked up from germline, CDR1 is SGDLS and CDR2 is YYNGEE. CDR3 sequence reads: CASSVWQGYGYTF. DNA of the CDR3: TGTGCCAGCAGCGTTTGGCAGGGCTATGGCTACACCTTC.

J is TRBJ1-3 and V is TRBV18, with D maybe TRBD1 (5 bases). Germline V gene lookup returns CDR1 KGHSH and CDR2 LQKENI. V was shortened by 2 bases and J by 2 bases, with 16 bases between the two germline ends. The CDR3 consists of 17 residues. CDR3 amino acids: CASSPLNKGSAGNTIYF. The CDR3 coding sequence is TGTGCCAGCTCACCATTGAATAAGGGGTCAGCTGGAAACACCATATATTTT.

The rearrangement links TRBV10-3 to TRBJ1-1, with a weak D call TRBD1 (6 bases). This CDR3 region has 11 residues. Looked up from germline, CDR1 is ENHRY and CDR2 is SYGVKD. V lost 3 bases to trimming and J lost 9 bases, with 8 bases between them. CDR3 region: CAISDDRQAFF. As DNA, the CDR3 is TGTGCCATCAGTGACGACAGGCAAGCTTTCTTT.

This clone was observed a handful of times. This chain joins TRBV9 and TRBJ2-3; 7 positions agree with TRBD2. This CDR3 region has 16 residues. The V gene's germline CDR1 is SGDLS and CDR2 YYNGEE. V lost 0 bases, J lost 3 bases, and 7 bases stayed unmatched. The CDR3 DNA reads TGTGCCAGCAGCGTAGGGACTAGACCGCCAACAGATACGCAGTATTTT. Translated: CASSVGTRPPTDTQYF.

For this clone: One junction end does not reproduce the germline sequence, and a read error may be involved. The gene calls are TRBV19 and TRBJ1-2, with D tentatively TRBD1 (6 bases). The CDR3 is 15 amino acids. Germline V gene sequence: CDR1 LNHDA, CDR2 SQIVND (reference sequence). CDR3 in amino acids: CASENSRGSNYGYPF. CDR3 DNA: TGTGCCAGTGAGAACTCCAGGGGCTCCAACTATGGCTACCCCTTC.

The chain joins TRBV7-4 to TRBJ2-1; 15 nucleotides match TRBD2. Germline V gene lookup returns CDR1 SGHVT and CDR2 SQSDAQ. V trimming: 3 bases; J trimming: 3 bases; junction bases outside the gene matches: 9. This CDR3 has 19 residues. CDR3 nucleotides: TGTGCCAGCAGCTTTGCCGGACTAGCGGGAGGGCCAGACTACAATGAGCAGTTCTTC. Amino acid sequence: CASSFAGLAGGPDYNEQFF.

The genes are TRBV7-2 and TRBJ2-7; TRBD2 might be the D (5 bases). V gave up 0 bases and J gave up 2 bases, with 17 bases separating them. Germline values: CDR1 SGHTA, CDR2 FQGNSA. The CDR3 length is 17 residues. The CDR3 sequence: CASSLAPTRAPTYEQYF. The CDR3, as DNA: TGTGCCAGCAGCTTAGCGCCAACGAGGGCCCCTACCTACGAGCAGTACTTC.

The chain uses TRBV10-3 and TRBJ2-2; 7 positions match TRBD1. There are 18 residues in the CDR3. V lost 3 bases to trimming and J lost 0 bases; unmatched junction nucleotides: 10. The V gene's germline CDR1 is ENHRY and CDR2 SYGVKD. CDR3 sequence: CAISDPGGVATNTGELFF. DNA for the CDR3: TGTGCCATCAGTGACCCAGGGGGAGTAGCCACGAACACCGGGGAGCTGTTTTTT.

The gene calls are TRBV10-3 and TRBJ2-1; maybe TRBD2 (6 bases). The CDR3 covers 18 residues. Trimming stripped 10 bases from V and 0 bases from J, with 25 bases between. The germline V gene encodes CDR1 ENHRY and CDR2 SYGVKD. CDR3 amino acids: CANPGPGGGEPSYNEQFF. The DNA for the CDR3 is TGTGCCAACCCCGGCCCCGGCGGAGGGGAGCCCTCCTACAATGAGCAGTTCTTC.

On this clone: A far larger clone lies a single base away; this is likely a read error. The J gene is TRBJ2-3, the V gene TRBV28, with a possible D match to TRBD2 (6 bases). The CDR3 spans 15 residues. Germline CDR1 and CDR2: MDHEN and SYDVKM. CDR3 protein: CASSFRRESTDPQYF. Here the CDR3 DNA reads TGTGCCAGCAGTTTCCGGCGGGAAAGCACAGATCCGCAGTATTTT.

The chain has TRBV12-2 and TRBJ1-1; the tabulated D call, TRBD1, remains unverified against the DNA. TRBV12-2 is annotated as a pseudogene. The CDR3 runs to 12 residues. The CDR3 spells CASRLGGAEAFF. In nucleotides, the CDR3 is TGTGCAAGTCGCTTAGGGGGCGCTGAAGCTTTCTTT.

The DNA of the CDR3 is TGTGCCAGCAGCTTGATGGCAGGATTCTCTGGGGCCAACGTCCTGACTTTC. The encoded protein is CASSLMAGFSGANVLTF. V is TRBV5-4 and J is TRBJ2-6; D ambiguous. Germline CDR1 SGHNT, CDR2 YYREEE (reference sequence). The CDR3 sequence is 17 residues long. Trimming cost V 1 base and J 0 bases, with 11 bases left between them.

V and J are TRBV29-1 and TRBJ1-1; no firm D call. The CDR3 spans 11 residues. Germline V CDR1 and CDR2: SQVTM, ANQGSEA. Trimming took 5 bases from V and 1 from J, leaving 5 bases between them. The CDR3 nucleotides are TGCAGCGTTCAGGAGAACACTGAAGCTTTCTTT. This translates into CSVQENTEAFF.

The chain combines TRBV7-3 with TRBJ2-2; D remains ambiguous. V lost 0 bases to trimming and J lost 4 bases, with 9 bases between them. The germline gives CDR1 SGHTA, CDR2 FQGTGA. The CDR3 runs to 15 residues. The CDR3 protein is CASSLTISGTGELFF. The DNA for the CDR3 is TGTGCCAGCAGCTTAACGATATCCGGCACCGGGGAGCTGTTTTTT.

This clone was seen more than once but under ten times. The chain carries TRBV4-1 and TRBJ2-6, with 10 bases matching TRBD1. V gave up 4 bases and J gave up 0 bases; unmatched junction bases: 15. Germline assignment: CDR1 MGHRA and CDR2 YSYEKL. This CDR3 comprises 21 residues. CDR3 sequence: CASSPLGDRGLVSSGANVLTF. In DNA, the CDR3 is TGCGCCAGCAGCCCCCTAGGGGACAGGGGCCTGGTGAGCTCTGGGGCCAACGTCCTGACTTTC.

The V and J genes are TRBV28 and TRBJ2-2, with D perhaps matching TRBD2 (5 bases). The CDR3 covers 17 residues. In germline, CDR1 is MDHEN, CDR2 SYDVKM. The V end lost 3 bases, the J end lost 5 bases, and 19 bases lay between the germline ends. This CDR3 reads CASSFLLPTGFTGELFF. CDR3 nucleotide sequence: TGTGCCAGCAGTTTTTTACTCCCGACGGGGTTTACCGGGGAGCTGTTTTTT.

This clone was found once. This chain joins TRBV7-9 and TRBJ2-1; D is unresolved. The CDR3 has 12 residues. Germline lookup yields CDR1 SEHNR and CDR2 FQNEAQ (reference sequence). Trimming shortened V by 0 bases and J by 7 bases, and 4 bases separated the two germline ends. CDR3 residues: CASSLASNEQFF. As DNA, the CDR3 is TGTGCCAGCAGCTTAGCGTCTAATGAGCAGTTCTTC.

The rearrangement joins TRBV7-2 to TRBJ2-1; tentative D call: TRBD2 (5 bases). Germline CDR1 and CDR2: SGHTA and FQGNSA. The CDR3 spans 13 residues. Trimming took 3 bases from V and 2 from J, leaving 5 bases between them. CDR3 in DNA: TGTGCCAGCAGCTTCGGGACCTACAATGAGCAGTTCTTC. Its translation is CASSFGTYNEQFF. Filled out from reference TRBV7-2 and TRBJ2-1, the complete variable domain reads GAGVSQSPSNKVTEKGKDVELRCDPISGHTALYWYRQSLGQGLEFLIYFQGNSAPDKSGLPSDRFSAERTGGSVSTLTIQRTQQEDSAVYLCASSFGTYNEQFFGPGTRLTVL.

The chain joins TRBV10-3 to TRBJ2-3; the D gene is possibly TRBD1 (6 bases). Germline V lookup: CDR1 ENHRY, CDR2 SYGVKD. V lost 6 bases and J lost 4, with 14 bases in between. The CDR3 extends over 14 amino acids. The CDR3 DNA reads as TGTGCCATCAGACAGGGTCTTGGGGCAGATACGCAGTATTTT. As protein: CAIRQGLGADTQYF.